A selection of T cell receptor beta chains follows, all from one sample in a study of somatic mutations in cytotoxic T cells in rheumatoid arthritis. TCRdb's copy holds only in-frame clones and misses some; the assay was immunoSEQ multiplex PCR. The profile shows approximately 7,400 clones, roughly nine tenths of them singletons. Input material: CD8+ T cells sorted from blood. These receptors all come from a man in his forties or fifties with rheumatoid arthritis. Both conserved end residues are part of each CDR3. A D gene is named only where the DNA matches it firmly. Rows may omit the clone size; those that give it use once, few, many or a size class.

J | size | V | D | CDR3 | DNA
TRBJ2-1 | . | TRBV30 | TRBD1 | CAWSSGQGGDEQFF | TGTGCCTGGAGTTCGGGACAGGGCGGCGATGAGCAGTTCTTC
TRBJ1-3 | . | TRBV5-4 | . | CASGGDAGNPIYF | TGTGCCTCGGGGGGGGACGCTGGAAACCCGATATATTTT
TRBJ2-5 | . | TRBV5-8 | . | CASSPVYF | TGTGCCAGCAGCCCGGTTTACTTC
TRBJ1-2 | . | TRBV6-6 | . | CASSYSSGTNYGYTF | TGTGCCAGCAGTTACTCTTCGGGTACTAACTATGGCTACACCTTC
TRBJ2-2 | . | TRBV7-2 | . | CASSLEVTGNTGELFF | TGTGCCAGCAGCTTAGAGGTGACAGGGAACACCGGGGAGCTGTTTTTT
TRBJ2-1 | . | TRBV4-1 | . | CASSNRGGDSYNEQFF | TGCGCCAGCAGCAACCGAGGGGGGGACTCCTACAATGAGCAGTTCTTC
TRBJ1-1 | . | TRBV7-3 | TRBD1 | CASSLGQGATEAFF | TGTGCCAGCAGCTTAGGACAGGGGGCTACTGAAGCTTTCTTT
TRBJ2-1 | . | TRBV11-2 | TRBD1 | CASSLVVQGAINEQFF | TGTGCCAGCAGCTTAGTAGTCCAGGGGGCAATCAATGAGCAGTTCTTC
TRBJ1-2 | . | TRBV28 | TRBD1 | CASSSFQGDLGGYTF | TGTGCCAGCAGTTCTTTCCAGGGGGACCTTGGTGGCTACACCTTC
TRBJ1-3 | few | TRBV27 | TRBD1 | CASSLFWDRSPNSGNTIYF | TGTGCCAGCAGTTTATTCTGGGACAGGTCGCCTAACTCTGGAAACACCATATATTTT
TRBJ2-7 | few | TRBV27 | . | CASSFTQGRVVYEQYF | TGTGCCAGCAGTTTTACTCAGGGGAGGGTCGTCTACGAGCAGTACTTC
TRBJ1-1 | . | TRBV4-1 | TRBD1 | CASQVRTGRGNTEAFF | TGCGCCAGCCAGGTCAGGACAGGGAGGGGGAACACTGAAGCTTTCTTT
TRBJ2-2 | . | TRBV5-8 | . | CASSIPGGSGELFF | TGTGCCAGCAGCATCCCAGGAGGGAGCGGGGAGCTGTTTTTT
TRBJ2-7 | once | TRBV5-5 | . | CASSLWTTYEQYF | TGTGCCAGCAGCCTCTGGACTACCTACGAGCAGTACTTC
TRBJ1-5 | . | TRBV6-1 | TRBD1 | CASSGLRGLGNQPQHF | TGTGCCAGCAGTGGGCTAAGGGGGCTCGGCAATCAGCCCCAGCATTTT
TRBJ2-3 | . | TRBV13 | . | CASSFGSDTQYF | TGTGCCAGCAGCTTTGGCTCAGATACGCAGTATTTT
TRBJ2-5 | few | TRBV5-6 | . | CASSSGGGKQETQYF | TGTGCCAGCAGCTCAGGTGGTGGAAAACAAGAGACCCAGTACTTC
TRBJ1-2 | . | TRBV27 | . | CASSFGREVYGYTF | TGTGCCAGCAGTTTTGGGAGAGAAGTCTATGGCTACACCTTC
TRBJ1-2 | . | TRBV9 | . | CASSVNLQGWVGYTF | TGTGCCAGCAGCGTCAATTTACAGGGATGGGTGGGCTACACCTTC
TRBJ1-2 | . | TRBV18 | TRBD1 | CASSPAILGDRGDYGYTF | TGTGCCAGCTCACCGGCAATTTTGGGGGACAGGGGCGACTATGGCTACACCTTC
TRBJ2-1 | . | TRBV19 | TRBD2 | CASRGLAGGNEQFF | TGTGCCAGTAGGGGACTAGCGGGGGGAAATGAGCAGTTCTTC
TRBJ1-5 | . | TRBV5-6 | . | CASSLWQGSSNQPQHF | TGTGCCAGCAGCTTATGGCAGGGATCAAGCAATCAGCCCCAGCATTTT
TRBJ2-3 | . | TRBV7-3 | TRBD1 | CASSLQGASTDTQYF | TGTGCCAGCAGCTTACAGGGGGCGAGCACAGATACGCAGTATTTT
TRBJ2-1 | . | TRBV6-5 | TRBD1 | CASSLGTEPYNEQFF | TGTGCCAGCAGTCTAGGGACAGAGCCCTACAATGAGCAGTTCTTC
TRBJ1-5 | . | TRBV28 | . | CASNLDSFNQPQHF | TGTGCCAGCAACCTAGACAGCTTCAATCAGCCCCAGCATTTT
TRBJ2-7 | . | TRBV6-5 | . | CASQSGSSYEQYF | TGTGCCAGCCAGAGCGGGTCTTCCTACGAGCAGTACTTC
TRBJ2-1 | . | TRBV6-4 | TRBD2 | CASSGSGSSYNEQFF | TGTGCCAGCAGTGGAAGCGGGAGCTCCTACAATGAGCAGTTCTTC
TRBJ1-2 | . | TRBV19 | . | CASSNSMGQDYGYTF | TGTGCCAGTAGTAACTCGATGGGCCAGGACTATGGCTACACCTTC
TRBJ2-2 | few | TRBV29-1 | . | CSVEVTRSTGELFF | TGCAGCGTTGAAGTCACGAGGAGCACCGGGGAGCTGTTTTTT
TRBJ2-1 | . | TRBV7-9 | TRBD1 | CASSDRDRGHEQFF | TGTGCCAGCAGCGACCGGGACAGGGGACATGAGCAGTTCTTC
TRBJ1-2 | . | TRBV21-1 | . | CASTHDRFPPNYGYTF | TGTGCCAGCACTCATGACAGGTTCCCCCCTAACTATGGCTACACCTTC
TRBJ1-6 | . | TRBV6-6 | . | CASTGESPLHF | TGTGCCAGCACAGGGGAGTCACCCCTCCACTTT
TRBJ1-2 | . | TRBV2 | . | CASTDGRTNYGYTF | TGTGCCAGCACCGATGGCAGGACTAACTATGGCTACACCTTC
TRBJ1-1 | . | TRBV6-1 | . | CASGGNTEAFF | TGTGCCAGCGGAGGGAACACTGAAGCTTTCTTT
TRBJ2-3 | . | TRBV9 | TRBD2 | CASSVRGTSGGAGTDTQYF | TGTGCCAGCAGCGTAAGGGGGACTAGCGGGGGAGCGGGCACAGATACGCAGTATTTT
TRBJ2-5 | . | TRBV10-2 | TRBD1 | CASSEMGQQETQYF | TGCGCCAGCAGTGAGATGGGACAGCAAGAGACCCAGTACTTC
TRBJ2-6 | . | TRBV27 | TRBD1 | CASSFNVQDRSSSGANVLTF | TGTGCCAGCAGTTTTAATGTTCAGGACAGGTCAAGCTCTGGGGCCAACGTCCTGACTTTC